The entry below describes one T cell receptor beta chain. What it binds is unknown. These data are taken from a study of cytomegalovirus exposure and HLA in healthy donors. Study details: A preliminary data release comprised 70 million to 95 million unique TCRs obtained from HLA-typed donors. Broader study findings: The later analysis indicated that the majority of CMV-associated TCR beta chains appeared HLA-restricted.

The PCR had 60 Vbeta and 13 Jbeta primers. Using immunoSEQ multiplex PCR, the repertoire was profiled, and TCRdb retains in-frame clones only, with some absent. This sample has about 96,000 clones, with around 79% found just once. The CDR3 runs 16 residues. Germline-derived CDR1 and CDR2 are LGHNA and YNFKEQ. V dropped 0 bases and J dropped 0 bases, with 12 bases sitting between them. Sequenced input: PBMCs. V is TRBV4-2 and J is TRBJ2-7; D might be TRBD2 (5 bases). The sequence was collected from a female donor in good health and CMV-seropositive. The CDR3 DNA sequence: TGTGCCAGCAGCCAAGAAATGGCAGCGGCCTCCTACGAGCAGTACTTC. Amino acid sequence: CASSQEMAAASYEQYF.